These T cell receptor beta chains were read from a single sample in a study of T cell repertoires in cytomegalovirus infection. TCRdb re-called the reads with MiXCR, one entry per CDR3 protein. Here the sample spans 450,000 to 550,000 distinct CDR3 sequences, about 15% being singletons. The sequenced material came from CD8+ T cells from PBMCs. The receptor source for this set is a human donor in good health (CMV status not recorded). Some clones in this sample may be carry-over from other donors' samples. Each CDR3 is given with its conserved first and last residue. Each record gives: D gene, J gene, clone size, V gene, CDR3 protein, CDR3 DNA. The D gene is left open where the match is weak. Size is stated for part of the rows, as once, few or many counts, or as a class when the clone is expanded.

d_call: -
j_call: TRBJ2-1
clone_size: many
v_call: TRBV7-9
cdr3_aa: CASSAPGGEQFF
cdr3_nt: TGTGCCAGCAGCGCCCCCGGGGGTGAGCAGTTCTTC

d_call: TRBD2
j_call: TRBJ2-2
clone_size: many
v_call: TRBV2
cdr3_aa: CASRYGAGEFPPGELFF
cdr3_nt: TGTGCCAGCCGCTACGGAGCGGGAGAATTCCCCCCGGGGGAGCTGTTTTTT

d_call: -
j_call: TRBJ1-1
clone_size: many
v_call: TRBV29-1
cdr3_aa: CSVVTGNTEAFF
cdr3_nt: TGCAGCGTTGTCACAGGGAACACTGAAGCTTTCTTT

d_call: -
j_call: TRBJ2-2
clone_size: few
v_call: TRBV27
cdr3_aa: CASSLSRGDTGELFF
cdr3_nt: TGTGCCAGCAGTTTATCGAGAGGGGACACCGGGGAGCTGTTTTTT

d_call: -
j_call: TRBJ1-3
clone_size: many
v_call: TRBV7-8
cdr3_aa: CASSSNTLSSGNTIYF
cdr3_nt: TGTGCCAGCAGCTCAAATACCCTATCTTCTGGAAACACCATATATTTT

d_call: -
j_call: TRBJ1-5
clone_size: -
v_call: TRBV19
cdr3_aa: CASSIGTDNSNQPQHF
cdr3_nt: TGTGCCAGTAGTATAGGAACGGATAATAGCAATCAGCCCCAGCATTTT

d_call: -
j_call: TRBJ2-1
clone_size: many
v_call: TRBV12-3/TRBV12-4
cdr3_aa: CASADPSSYNEQFF
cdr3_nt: TGTGCCAGCGCGGACCCGAGCTCCTACAATGAGCAGTTCTTC

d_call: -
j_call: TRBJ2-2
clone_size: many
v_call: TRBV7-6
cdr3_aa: CASSYGPINTGELFF
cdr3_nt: TGTGCCAGCAGCTACGGACCCATTAACACCGGGGAGCTGTTTTTT

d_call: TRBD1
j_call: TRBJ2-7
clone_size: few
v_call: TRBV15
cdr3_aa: CATSRGGTGREYEQYF
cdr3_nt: TGTGCCACCAGCAGGGGAGGGACAGGGAGGGAATACGAGCAGTACTTC

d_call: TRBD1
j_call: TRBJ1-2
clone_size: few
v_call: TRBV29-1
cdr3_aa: CSVGRGQGYTF
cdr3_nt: TGCAGCGTTGGCAGGGGGCAGGGCTACACCTTC

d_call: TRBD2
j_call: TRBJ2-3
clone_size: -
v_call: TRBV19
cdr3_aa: CASSILLAGGDTQYF
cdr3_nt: TGTGCCAGTAGTATCCTCTTAGCGGGGGGAGATACGCAGTATTTT

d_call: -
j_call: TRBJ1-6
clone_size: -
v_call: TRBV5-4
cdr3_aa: CASSLDLIPALHF
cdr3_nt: TGTGCCAGCAGCTTGGATTTAATTCCGGCCCTCCACTTT

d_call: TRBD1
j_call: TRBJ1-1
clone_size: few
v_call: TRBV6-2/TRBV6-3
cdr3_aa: CASSYSRDRGRTEAFF
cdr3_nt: TGTGCCAGCAGTTACTCCCGGGACAGGGGGCGTACTGAAGCTTTCTTT

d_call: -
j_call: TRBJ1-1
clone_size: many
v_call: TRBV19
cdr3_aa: CASSLVDTEAFF
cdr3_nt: TGTGCCAGTAGTCTAGTGGACACTGAAGCTTTCTTT

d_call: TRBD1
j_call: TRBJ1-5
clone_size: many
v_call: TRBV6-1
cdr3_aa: CASSGTGGPGNQPQHF
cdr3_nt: TGTGCCAGCAGTGGGACAGGAGGCCCTGGCAATCAGCCCCAGCATTTT

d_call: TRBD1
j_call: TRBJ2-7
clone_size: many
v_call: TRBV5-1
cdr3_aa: CASSLEGDRSYEQYF
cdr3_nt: TGCGCCAGCAGCTTGGAGGGGGACAGATCCTACGAGCAGTACTTC

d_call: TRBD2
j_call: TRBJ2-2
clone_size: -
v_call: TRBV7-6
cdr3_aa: CASSPQGLAGDTGELFF
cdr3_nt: TGTGCCAGCAGCCCACAGGGACTAGCGGGAGATACCGGGGAGCTGTTTTTT